The present T cell receptor (beta chain) was sequenced within a study of cytomegalovirus exposure and HLA in healthy donors. Study-wide results and caveats: A few CMV-associated chains were confirmed in vitro to be specific for CMV antigens. Serostatus for CMV was the only available immune exposure information.

The CDR3 contains 14 residues. The germline V and J ends were trimmed by 0 bases and 3 bases, with 7 bases remaining between them. In germline, CDR1 is SGHAT, CDR2 FQDESV (reference sequence). Notes on this clone: Its antigen remains unidentified.

PCR was performed using 60 Vbeta and 13 Jbeta primers. Repertoires were generated with immunoSEQ multiplex PCR, while TCRdb's copy carries only in-frame clones and drops some. The sample lists tens of thousands of clones, approximately 68% occurring once. The sequenced sample was PBMCs. The sequence derives from a woman in her forties or fifties in good health and CMV-seropositive. The V and J genes are TRBV11-1 and TRBJ2-3; D not resolved. CDR3 sequence: CASSLALVTDTQYF. CDR3 DNA: TGTGCCAGCAGCTTAGCACTGGTAACAGATACGCAGTATTTT.